The sequence of this TCR beta chain was determined in a study of beta chain features in type 1 diabetes. Per the germline V gene, CDR1 is SGHDT and CDR2 is YYEEEE. The trim removed 4 bases at V and 4 bases at J, leaving 10 bases unmatched. The CDR3 totals 15 residues. Details on this clone: What it binds is unknown.

Of the isolated RNA, all was reverse transcribed, and so the sequenced material was expressed TCRB transcripts. Data came from immunoSEQ multiplex PCR; TCRdb stores just in-frame clones and leaves some out. Among 550,000 to 850,000 clones listed, around an eighth were seen once. Study results and caveats: TCRB repertoires of naive, central memory and Treg cells appeared more similar among patients than among healthy donors. Moderate but significant shortening of TCRB CDR3s was recorded in all four CD4+ subsets from Type 1 diabetes patients.

The chain links TRBV5-6 to TRBJ2-5; TRBD2 aligns across 7 bases. Sequenced: naive CD4+ T cells from blood. This clonotype originated in a man younger than 35 with type 1 diabetes. The CDR3: CASSPPGGGRETQYF. The CDR3 DNA reads as TGTGCCAGCAGCCCTCCGGGGGGAGGCCGAGAGACCCAGTACTTC.